The present entry profiles one T cell receptor beta chain with its context. Its antigen is undetermined. The germline CDR1 and CDR2 sequences are MNHEY and SMNVEV (reference sequence). V lost 3 bases to trimming and J lost 2 bases, with 8 bases between them. CDR3 length: 15 residues. These data are taken from a study of shared clonotypes between healthy human individuals. An assay was performed, and its level was deep. Measured with immunoSEQ multiplex PCR; TCRdb has only the in-frame clones, and not every one. Counted here are 2 million to 2.5 million clones, approximately 96% occurring once; the ten biggest clones make up roughly 0.13%. Whole-study findings and limits: Clonotypes which were not shared had lower generation probabilities than clonotypes that all four donors shared.

Sequencing input: naive CD4+ T cells sorted from blood. The subset was: CD45RA+ positively selected. V and J are TRBV27 and TRBJ2-6; perhaps TRBD1 as D (5 bases). This TCR was sampled from a young man in good health. CDR3 loop: CASSFFRAGANVLTF. Written as DNA, the CDR3 is TGTGCCAGCAGTTTCTTCAGGGCTGGGGCCAACGTCCTGACTTTC.